The clone carrying this TCR beta chain showed up just once. The sample is drawn from a study of blood T cell repertoires in COVID-19. In the source study's methods: Nucleated cell counts were estimated from reference gene primer amplification. TCRdb's copy holds only in-frame clones and misses some; the assay was immunoSEQ multiplex PCR. The V and J calls and the clone size are those of that table, but D and trimming were determined from the DNA. This sample yields more than 200,000 clones, of which about 86% are seen a single time; 4.4% belongs to the top ten. CDR1 is SGHDT, CDR2 YYEEEE, per germline. The CDR3 is 16 amino acids. Trimming stripped 1 base from V and 3 bases from J, with 14 bases between.

Material for sequencing was peripheral blood. The sequence came from a man aged 50 to 60 with active or convalescent COVID-19. This sequence joins TRBV5-6 and TRBJ1-5; D remains ambiguous. For the CDR3, the DNA is TGTGCCAGCAGCTTGAGACGAGGGTTGGACAATCAGCCCCAGCATTTT. The encoded protein is CASSLRRGLDNQPQHF.